The rows below give T cell receptor beta chains drawn from one sample of a study of blood T cell repertoires in COVID-19. Sequenced by immunoSEQ multiplex PCR; TCRdb stores in-frame clones only, minus some. Among approximately 140,000 clones listed, 80% to 90% were seen once. Sequenced sample: PBMCs or T cells enriched from blood (not recorded which). All receptors come from a woman between 45 and 65 years old who had recovered from COVID-19. Each CDR3 is given with its conserved first and last residue. The order of the fields is CDR3 length, J gene, V gene, clone size, D gene, CDR3 protein, CDR3 DNA. A D gene is named only where the DNA matches it firmly. Clone size is not always given. Where it is, it says once, few, many or a class for expanded clones.

>13|TRBJ2-7|TRBV12-3/TRBV12-4|-|-
CASTTPYSYEQYF
TGTGCCAGCACCACTCCCTACTCCTACGAGCAGTACTTC
>17|TRBJ2-1|TRBV11-2|-|-
CASSLDQFSRDYNEQFF
TGTGCCAGCAGCTTAGATCAATTTAGCAGGGACTACAATGAGCAGTTCTTC
>12|TRBJ2-1|TRBV12-3/TRBV12-4|once|-
CASSLPRDEQFF
TGTGCCAGCAGTCTCCCCAGGGATGAGCAGTTCTTC
>15|TRBJ2-5|TRBV6-5|-|TRBD2
CASTLTGTIQETQYF
TGTGCCAGCACCTTAACCGGGACTATCCAAGAGACCCAGTACTTC
>15|TRBJ1-5|TRBV2|-|TRBD1
CASSKRDSSNQPQHF
TGTGCCAGCAGTAAGAGGGACAGTAGCAATCAGCCCCAGCATTTT
>13|TRBJ2-7|TRBV19|-|TRBD1
CATRPGQGYEQYF
TGTGCCACTCGACCGGGACAGGGATACGAGCAGTACTTC
>17|TRBJ1-2|TRBV5-1|-|TRBD1
CASSPAGTGGSSGGYTF
TGCGCCAGCAGCCCAGCCGGGACAGGGGGCTCCTCAGGTGGCTACACCTTC
>15|TRBJ2-7|TRBV18|-|-
CASSQPTGSSYEQYF
TGTGCCAGCTCACAACCGACGGGGAGCTCCTACGAGCAGTACTTC
>14|TRBJ1-2|TRBV7-8|-|TRBD1
CASSPRDRGGGYTF
TGTGCCAGCAGCCCCCGGGACAGGGGCGGCGGCTACACCTTC
>17|TRBJ2-2|TRBV5-6|-|TRBD1
CASSLPGQGAGTGELFF
TGTGCCAGCAGCTTACCGGGACAGGGGGCTGGCACCGGGGAGCTGTTTTTT
>14|TRBJ1-1|TRBV5-6|-|TRBD1
CASSLPDRGTEAFF
TGTGCCAGCAGCTTGCCGGACAGGGGGACTGAAGCTTTCTTT
>17|TRBJ1-3|TRBV7-8|-|-
CASSLAEQGSSGNTIYF
TGTGCCAGCAGCTTAGCGGAGCAGGGAAGTTCTGGAAACACCATATATTTT
>14|TRBJ1-1|TRBV7-2|-|TRBD1
CASSSTPGQKEAFF
TGTGCCAGCAGCTCGACACCGGGACAGAAGGAAGCTTTCTTT
>13|TRBJ1-2|TRBV6-1|-|-
CASSELRTAEYTF
TGTGCCAGCAGTGAATTGAGGACAGCTGAATACACCTTC
>17|TRBJ1-2|TRBV10-3|-|TRBD1
CAISEFSGQGAWYGYTF
TGTGCCATCAGTGAGTTCTCGGGGCAGGGGGCGTGGTATGGCTACACCTTC
>15|TRBJ1-6|TRBV11-3|-|TRBD1
CASSNRDSYNSPLHF
TGTGCCAGCAGCAACCGGGACAGCTATAATTCACCCCTCCACTTT
>15|TRBJ1-4|TRBV3-1/TRBV3-2|-|-
CASSQTGTWARKLFF
TGTGCCAGCAGCCAAACCGGGACATGGGCGCGAAAACTGTTTTTT
>17|TRBJ1-3|TRBV5-1|-|TRBD1
CASSLAGGQGTGNTIYF
TGCGCCAGCAGCTTGGCCGGGGGACAGGGTACTGGAAACACCATATATTTT